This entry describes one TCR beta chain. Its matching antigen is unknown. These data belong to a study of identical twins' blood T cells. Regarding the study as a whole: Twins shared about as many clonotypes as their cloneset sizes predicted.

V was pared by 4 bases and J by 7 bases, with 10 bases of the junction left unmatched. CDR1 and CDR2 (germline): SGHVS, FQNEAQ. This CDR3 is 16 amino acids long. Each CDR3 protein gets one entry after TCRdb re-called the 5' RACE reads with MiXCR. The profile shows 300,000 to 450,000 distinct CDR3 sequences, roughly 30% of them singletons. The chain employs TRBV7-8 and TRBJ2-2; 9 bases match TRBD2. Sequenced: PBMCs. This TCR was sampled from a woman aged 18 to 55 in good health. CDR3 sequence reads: CASSSRSGGFSGELFF. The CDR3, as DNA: TGTGCCAGCAGCTCCCGAAGCGGGGGGTTTAGCGGGGAGCTGTTTTTT.